This record looks at one TCR beta chain sequence and its context. Antigen unknown. These data are taken from a study of T cell responses to AZD1222 COVID-19 vaccine. Notes on the study in general: Vaccine-associated CD4 TCRs ranged over spike, dominating at 160-218 and 743-854. Compared with day 0, the breadth and depth of the Spike-specific TCR repertoire rose significantly after two doses of AZD1222.

CDR1 is KGHSH, CDR2 LQKENI, per germline. With 2 bases clipped from V and 2 bases from J, the junction kept 12 bases outside the gene matches. The CDR3 has 18 residues. Sequencing was performed with immunoSEQ multiplex PCR; in TCRdb, only in-frame clones are kept and a portion is missing. The sample holds approximately 120,000 clones, roughly 86% seen once. This receptor was obtained from an adult in good health. Sequencing used peripheral blood, obtained on day 0 of MenACWY control vaccination. The chain links TRBV18 to TRBJ2-1; 7 bases map to TRBD1. CDR3 DNA: TGTGCCAGCTCACCATCCTCACAACAGGGGCTGACCTACAATGAGCAGTTCTTC. This translates into CASSPSSQQGLTYNEQFF.